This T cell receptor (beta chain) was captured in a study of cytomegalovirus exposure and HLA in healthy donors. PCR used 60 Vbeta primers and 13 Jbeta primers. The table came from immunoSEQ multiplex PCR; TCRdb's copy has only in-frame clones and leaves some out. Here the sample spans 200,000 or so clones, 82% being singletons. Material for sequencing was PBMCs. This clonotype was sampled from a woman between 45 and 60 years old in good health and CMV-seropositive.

The DNA for the CDR3 is TGCAGCGTTGTAGGAGTAGCGGGGGGAGATACGCAGTATTTT. Translation: CSVVGVAGGDTQYF. The chain recombines TRBV29-1 with TRBJ2-3, with 10 bases aligning to TRBD2. In germline, CDR1 is SQVTM, CDR2 ANQGSEA. V lost 4 bases to trimming and J lost 5 bases; unmatched junction nucleotides: 6. The CDR3 runs to 14 residues.